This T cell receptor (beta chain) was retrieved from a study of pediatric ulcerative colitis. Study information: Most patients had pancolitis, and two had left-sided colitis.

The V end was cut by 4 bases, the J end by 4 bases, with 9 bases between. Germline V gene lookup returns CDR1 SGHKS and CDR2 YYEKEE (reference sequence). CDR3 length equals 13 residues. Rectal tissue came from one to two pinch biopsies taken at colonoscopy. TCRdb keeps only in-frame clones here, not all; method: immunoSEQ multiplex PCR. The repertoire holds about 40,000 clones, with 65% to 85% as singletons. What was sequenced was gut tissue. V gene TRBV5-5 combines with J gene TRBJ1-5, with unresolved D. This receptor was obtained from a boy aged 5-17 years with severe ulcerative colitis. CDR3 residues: CASSPGPNQPQHF. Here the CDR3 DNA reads TGTGCCAGCAGCCCCGGACCTAATCAGCCCCAGCATTTT.